The T cell receptor beta chain under discussion was sequenced for a study of blood T cell repertoires in COVID-19. Recruitment covered 20 to 25 US areas and drew participants whose ages spanned about 18 to 90 years. Clinical histories supplied by participants themselves formed the basis of cohort assignment. Per the authors' pipeline: Reference gene primer amplification gave estimated nucleated cell counts. Method: immunoSEQ multiplex PCR; TCRdb's copy keeps in-frame clones and lacks some. V, J and clone size are those of that table, while D and trimming were read from the DNA. The sample carries some 380,000 clones, approximately 87% recorded once. Sample: PBMCs or T cells enriched from blood (not recorded which). The receptor was isolated from a man aged 25 to 40 who had recovered from COVID-19.

CDR3 DNA: TGTGCCTGGAGTCAACAGGGTTTAGGTAATGAAAAACTGTTTTTT. It codes for CAWSQQGLGNEKLFF. The J gene is TRBJ1-4, the V gene TRBV30, with a tentative D call TRBD1 (6 bases). Germline lookup yields CDR1 GTSNPN and CDR2 SVGIG (reference sequence). CDR3 length: 15 residues. V lost 2 bases and J lost 4, with 14 bases in between.